The 7 T cell receptor beta chains in this list originate from one sample, sequenced in a study of T cells in localized non-small cell lung cancer. Repertoires were generated with immunoSEQ multiplex PCR, while TCRdb's copy carries only in-frame clones and drops some. The sample holds 100,000 or so clones, approximately 90% seen once. This sample comprised PBMCs, obtained before any cancer treatment. The receptors here all came from a woman aged 40-69 years with stage II squamous cell lung carcinoma.

The CDR3 DNA reads TGCGCCAGCAGCTTGGAGGCAGGGTCTGGCTACACCTTC. Translation: CASSLEAGSGYTF. The J gene is TRBJ1-2, the V gene TRBV5-1; TRBD1 is a possible D gene (5 bases). Germline V gene sequence: CDR1 SGHRS, CDR2 YFSETQ. V lost 0 bases to trimming and J lost 7 bases, with 10 bases between them. The CDR3 spans 13 residues. The full variable domain, rest sourced from reference TRBV5-1 and TRBJ1-2, is KAGVTQTPRYLIKTRGQQVTLSCSPISGHRSVSWYQQTPGQGLQFLFEYFSETQRNKGNFPGRFSGRQFSNSRSEMNVSTLELGDSALYLCASSLEAGSGYTFGSGTRLTVV.

The genes are TRBV2 and TRBJ2-7; the D gene is possibly TRBD1 (6 bases). The CDR3 length is 14 residues. Germline V CDR1 and CDR2: SNHLY, FYNNEI. V was trimmed by 0 bases and J by 6 bases, leaving 12 bases between them. CDR3 bases: TGTGCCAGCAGTGAAGCGCTTCGAGGGGGCGAGCAGTACTTC. It codes for CASSEALRGGEQYF.

V is TRBV5-1 and J is TRBJ1-1; D is perhaps TRBD1 (5 bases). Trimming took 6 bases from V and 5 from J, leaving 17 bases between them. The germline CDR1 and CDR2 sequences are SGHRS and YFSETQ. The CDR3 length is 14 residues. The CDR3 is CASNPRQGGTEAFF. DNA for the CDR3: TGCGCCAGCAACCCGAGGCAGGGTGGAACTGAAGCTTTCTTT.

The gene calls are TRBV5-1 and TRBJ1-6, with 9 positions matching TRBD1. The CDR3 extends over 15 amino acids. Germline CDR1 and CDR2: SGHRS and YFSETQ. V trimming: 4 bases; J trimming: 10 bases; junction bases outside the gene matches: 9. For the CDR3, the DNA is TGCGCCAGCAGCCGGGACAGGGTGCAAAGCTCACCCCTCCACTTT. This codes for CASSRDRVQSSPLHF.

The chain recombines TRBV29-1 with TRBJ2-5; D remains unclear. The CDR3 extends over 17 amino acids. V was pared by 6 bases and J by 1 base, with 24 bases between. Germline CDR1 reads SQVTM; CDR2 reads ANQGSEA. CDR3 nucleotide sequence: TGCAGCGTCCGGTCCCTTCCCGTATCCCTCCCCCAAGAGACCCAGTACTTC. Translated, it gives CSVRSLPVSLPQETQYF.

This clone has a handful of counts. The rearrangement uses TRBV28 and TRBJ2-7; 13 bases agree with TRBD2. From germline, CDR1 is MDHEN and CDR2 SYDVKM. Trimming at V came to 6 bases and at J to 2 bases, leaving 4 bases not matched to a gene. The CDR3 is made up of 15 amino acids. This chain's CDR3 is CASREGTSGTYEQYF. The CDR3 DNA is TGTGCCAGCAGGGAAGGGACTAGCGGGACCTACGAGCAGTACTTC.

This clone was seen a handful of times. The rearrangement links TRBV29-1 to TRBJ1-1; D unclear. Germline V gene sequence: CDR1 SQVTM, CDR2 ANQGSEA. V dropped 7 bases and J dropped 2 bases, with 5 bases sitting between them. The CDR3 is made up of 10 amino acids. Written as DNA, the CDR3 is TGCAGCGCCCGTAACACTGAAGCTTTCTTT. It yields the protein CSARNTEAFF.